The 6 T cell receptor beta chains below come from one sample, sequenced in a study of cytomegalovirus exposure and HLA in healthy donors. PCR primers comprised 60 Vbeta and 13 Jbeta primers. Measured with immunoSEQ multiplex PCR; TCRdb has only the in-frame clones, and not every one. This sample has around 170,000 clones; almost 80% occur once, and the top ten carry more than 1.2%. The sequencing input was PBMCs. Receptors were obtained from a male donor in good health and CMV-seronegative.

The chain employs TRBV28 and TRBJ2-7, with D perhaps TRBD2 (5 bases). The V gene lost 6 bases and the J gene lost 2 bases, with 11 bases spanning the gap. The CDR3 runs 13 residues. CDR1 and CDR2 from the germline V gene are MDHEN and SYDVKM. The CDR3 sequence: CASRTNGAYEQYF. In nucleotides, the CDR3 is TGTGCCAGCAGAACTAACGGGGCCTACGAGCAGTACTTC.

The gene calls are TRBV19 and TRBJ2-1, with 8 bases that match TRBD2. V lost 3 bases, J lost 0 bases, and 4 bases stayed unmatched. From germline, CDR1 is LNHDA and CDR2 SQIVND (reference sequence). The CDR3 is made up of 16 amino acids. The CDR3 nucleotides read TGTGCCAGTAGTATGGTAGCGGGGAGCTCCTACAATGAGCAGTTCTTC. It specifies CASSMVAGSSYNEQFF.

V usage is TRBV6-4 and J usage is TRBJ2-5, with 11 bases matching TRBD2. Trimming removed 7 bases from V and 2 bases from J; junction bases left unmatched: 15. This CDR3 contains 18 residues. The germline V gene has CDR1 MRHNA and CDR2 SNTAGT. The CDR3 sequence is CASTRGTSGNLFQETQYF. The CDR3 DNA is TGTGCCAGCACTAGGGGGACTAGCGGTAACCTTTTTCAAGAGACCCAGTACTTC.

The J gene is TRBJ2-7, the V gene TRBV7-2; 8 nucleotides align to TRBD1. Germline-derived CDR1 and CDR2 are SGHTA and FQGNSA. V was pared by 2 bases and J by 6 bases, with 6 bases of the junction left unmatched. The CDR3 has 14 residues. The CDR3 here is CASSLQGAAAEQYF. The CDR3 DNA reads as TGTGCCAGCAGCTTACAGGGGGCTGCGGCCGAGCAGTACTTC.

This clone turned up a few times. This rearrangement joins TRBV5-8 to TRBJ2-1; 8 bases are shared with TRBD1. The V gene end was trimmed by 2 bases and the J gene end by 3 bases; junction bases not matched to a gene: 4. The CDR3 has 15 residues. The germline CDR1 and CDR2 sequences are SGHTS and YDEGEE. The CDR3 DNA sequence: TGTGCCAGCAGCTTAGACAGGGGAGGCTACAATGAGCAGTTCTTC. Its protein product is CASSLDRGGYNEQFF. The complete variable domain, with remaining parts taken from reference TRBV5-8 and TRBJ2-1, reads EAGVTQSPTHLIKTRGQQATLRCSPISGHTSVYWYQQALGLGLQFLLWYDEGEERNRGNFPPRFSGRQFPNYSSELNVNALELEDSALYLCASSLDRGGYNEQFFGPGTRLTVL.

The sample holds a few counts of this clone. The chain combines TRBV7-2 with TRBJ2-5, with TRBD2 as a possible D gene (6 bases). The germline V gene encodes CDR1 SGHTA and CDR2 FQGNSA. The CDR3 contains 14 residues. The V and J ends lost 3 bases and 4 bases respectively, with 12 bases between them. CDR3 sequence reads: CASSFGGKGETQYF. The CDR3 nucleotides read TGTGCCAGCAGCTTCGGAGGGAAGGGAGAGACCCAGTACTTC.